The 15 T cell receptor beta chains in this list originate from one sample, sequenced in a study of blood T cell repertoires in COVID-19. Here immunoSEQ multiplex PCR was the method, and the copy in TCRdb shows in-frame clones only, minus some. The table lists around 20,000 clones, 80% to 90% of them singletons. Material for sequencing was peripheral blood. Source of these receptors: a human donor with active COVID-19. The donor label of this sample is uncertain.

The rearrangement joins TRBV9 to TRBJ1-4; no clear D gene. The ends were cut back, 4 bases at V and 4 bases at J, with 11 bases in the middle. The CDR3 extends over 14 amino acids. The germline gives CDR1 SGDLS, CDR2 YYNGEE. The CDR3 loop is CASSRDMGNEKLFF. Written as DNA, the CDR3 is TGTGCCAGCAGCCGAGACATGGGTAATGAAAAACTGTTTTTT.

The chain recombines TRBV29-1 with TRBJ2-7, with TRBD1 matching 9 bases. V dropped 3 bases and J dropped 5; count of bases not matched to a gene: 5. Germline V gene lookup returns CDR1 SQVTM and CDR2 ANQGSEA. This CDR3 is 13 amino acids long. The CDR3 nucleotides are TGCAGCGTTGATTCCGGGACAGGGAACGAGCAGTACTTC. Encoded protein: CSVDSGTGNEQYF.

This sequence joins TRBV19 and TRBJ2-3, with 9 bases fitting TRBD1. The CDR3 is made up of 15 amino acids. CDR1 LNHDA and CDR2 SQIVND come from the germline V gene (reference sequence). V was clipped by 8 bases and J by 4 bases; unmatched bases: 10. CDR3 sequence: CASRAGTGSADTQYF. The DNA of the CDR3 is TGTGCCAGTCGGGCTGGGACAGGGAGCGCAGATACGCAGTATTTT. Full variable domain (outside the CDR3, taken from reference TRBV19 and TRBJ2-3): DGGITQSPKYLFRKEGQNVTLSCEQNLNHDAMYWYRQDPGQGLRLIYYSQIVNDFQKGDIAEGYSVSREKKESFPLTVTSAQKNPTAFYLCASRAGTGSADTQYFGPGTRLTVL.

The genes are TRBV7-2 and TRBJ2-5; TRBD2 agrees at 9 bases. Per germline, CDR1 SGHTA and CDR2 FQGNSA. Germline trimming cut 5 bases from V and 10 bases from J; bases unmatched to any gene: 8. The CDR3 totals 13 residues. Here the CDR3 reads CASSPVAGEIQYF. CDR3 nucleotides: TGTGCCAGCAGCCCCGTAGCGGGAGAAATCCAGTACTTC. Using reference TRBV7-2 and TRBJ2-5 for the parts outside the CDR3, the full variable domain is GAGVSQSPSNKVTEKGKDVELRCDPISGHTALYWYRQSLGQGLEFLIYFQGNSAPDKSGLPSDRFSAERTGGSVSTLTIQRTQQEDSAVYLCASSPVAGEIQYFGPGTRLLVL.

The chain couples TRBV11-2 to TRBJ2-5; D remains unclear. V shed 5 bases and J shed 0 bases, with 4 bases lying between them. Germline V CDR1 and CDR2: SGHAT, FQNNGV. CDR3 length: 12 amino acids. The CDR3 bases are TGTGCCAGCAGCCTGTACCAAGAGACCCAGTACTTC. Translated, it gives CASSLYQETQYF. The variable domain in full, completed from reference TRBV11-2 and TRBJ2-5, reads EAGVAQSPRYKIIEKRQSVAFWCNPISGHATLYWYQQILGQGPKLLIQFQNNGVVDDSQLPKDRFSAERLKGVDSTLKIQPAKLEDSAVYLCASSLYQETQYFGPGTRLLVL.

The gene calls are TRBV25-1 and TRBJ2-2, with TRBD1 matching over 7 bases. V was clipped by 8 bases and J by 7 bases; unmatched bases: 7. CDR3 length equals 13 residues. Germline V gene data show CDR1 as MGHDK and CDR2 as SYGVNS. CDR3 in DNA: TGTGCCAGCGGCACAGGGGATGTCGGGGAGCTGTTTTTT. Its protein product is CASGTGDVGELFF.

The V gene is TRBV5-6, the J gene TRBJ2-2; weak D call: TRBD2 (6 bases). This CDR3 is 14 amino acids long. The ends were cut back, 3 bases at V and 6 bases at J, with 12 bases in the middle. CDR1 and CDR2 from the germline V gene are SGHDT and YYEEEE. The CDR3 DNA follows: TGTGCCAGCAGCTCTTGGGCGGGGTCCGGGGAGCTGTTTTTT. This encodes CASSSWAGSGELFF.

The CDR3 bases are TGTGCCAGCAGCCCCACGCAGGGGGTACATGGCTACACCTTC. This gives the protein CASSPTQGVHGYTF. The chain uses TRBV5-6 and TRBJ1-2, with 7 bases fitting TRBD1. The germline gives CDR1 SGHDT, CDR2 YYEEEE. This CDR3 comprises 14 residues. V lost 4 bases, J lost 6 bases, and 9 bases stayed unmatched.

The chain carries TRBV27 and TRBJ1-1; TRBD1 aligns across 7 bases. Looked up from germline, CDR1 is MNHEY and CDR2 is SMNVEV (reference sequence). The CDR3 covers 16 residues. The trim removed 4 bases at V and 4 bases at J, leaving 12 bases unmatched. The DNA of the CDR3 is TGTGCCAGCAGTTCCCCCTGGACAGGTGCCACCACTGAAGCTTTCTTT. Its translation is CASSSPWTGATTEAFF.

The V call is TRBV25-1, the J call TRBJ1-3, with D perhaps matching TRBD1 (6 bases). V was cut by 3 bases and J by 0 bases, with 12 bases left in between. CDR3 size: 16 residues. Germline loops: CDR1 MGHDK, CDR2 SYGVNS. CDR3 protein: CASSDGQFNSGNTIYF. The CDR3 bases are TGTGCCAGCAGTGACGGACAGTTTAACTCTGGAAACACCATATATTTT. The variable domain in full, with the rest retrieved from reference TRBV25-1 and TRBJ1-3, is EADIYQTPRYLVIGTGKKITLECSQTMGHDKMYWYQQDPGMELHLIHYSYGVNSTEKGDLSSESTVSRIRTEHFPLTLESARPSHTSQYLCASSDGQFNSGNTIYFGEGSWLTVV.

This clone was found a few times. V is TRBV6-6 and J is TRBJ2-2, with a possible D match to TRBD2 (6 bases). This CDR3 spans 16 amino acids. Between the trimmed V and J ends, which lost 2 bases and 5 bases, there was a span of 15 bases. Germline-derived CDR1 and CDR2 are MNHNY and SVGAGI (reference sequence). CDR3 sequence reads: CASSYVGAGLTGELFF. CDR3 DNA sequence: TGTGCCAGCAGTTACGTCGGGGCAGGACTAACCGGGGAGCTGTTTTTT.

The J gene is TRBJ2-5, the V gene TRBV14, with 8 nucleotides matching TRBD2. The CDR3 is 14 residues long. Germline V gene lookup returns CDR1 SGHDN and CDR2 FVKESK. J gave up 7 bases and V 5 bases, and 9 bases lay outside the gene matches. The CDR3 reads CASSIAGGFRTQYF. In DNA, the CDR3 is TGTGCCAGCAGCATTGCGGGGGGATTTCGGACCCAGTACTTC. The variable domain in full, with the rest retrieved from reference TRBV14 and TRBJ2-5, is EAGVTQFPSHSVIEKGQTVTLRCDPISGHDNLYWYRRVMGKEIKFLLHFVKESKQDESGMPNNRFLAERTGGTYSTLKVQPAELEDSGVYFCASSIAGGFRTQYFGPGTRLLVL.

The chain carries TRBV27 and TRBJ2-1, with 7 bases that match TRBD1. CDR1 is MNHEY and CDR2 is SMNVEV in the germline V gene (reference sequence). V lost 5 bases, J lost 1 base, and 20 bases stayed unmatched. The CDR3 totals 20 residues. The CDR3 bases are TGTGCCAGCAGTCAAACTGTGCACAGGGGCTTCCCTTCGTCCTACAATGAGCAGTTCTTC. Translated: CASSQTVHRGFPSSYNEQFF.

The chain carries TRBV7-5 and TRBJ1-5; the DNA was not used to check the table's D call, TRBD1. TRBV7-5 has pseudogene status. This CDR3 spans 19 amino acids. The CDR3 loop reads CARSLAPGQGPSSNQPQHF. The CDR3 nucleotides are TGTGCCAGAAGCTTAGCGCCCGGACAGGGACCTTCTAGCAATCAGCCCCAGCATTTT.

The rearrangement joins TRBV5-3 to TRBJ1-5; a weak D match, TRBD1 (5 bases). TRBV5-3 is assigned to the ORF class and has an uncertain function. CDR3 size: 17 residues. Trimming removed 4 bases at V and 0 bases at J, with 17 bases between. The CDR3 protein is CARSNTTGGYSNQPQHF. DNA for the CDR3: TGTGCCAGAAGCAACACTACGGGGGGATATAGCAATCAGCCCCAGCATTTT.